One sample yielded the 25 T cell receptor beta chains listed below, sequenced in a study of shared clonotypes between healthy human individuals (dated by TCRdb to about 2020). Library prep was done by the immunoSEQ multiplex PCR assay. This immuneACCESS table, as held by TCRdb, lists in-frame sequences with V and J called but not all clones. Of the missing ones, under half trace to an unresolved V gene in checked studies; the others have no known cause. Recorded for this sample are around 2,100,000 clones; about 95% of them occurred a single time. The ten largest account for more than 0.95% of the sample. CD8 naive samples consisted of CD45RO-negative cells that were positively selected for CCR7, yielding a CD45RA+CCR7+ population without TemRA cells. The sequencing sample was made of naive CD8+ T cells sorted from blood. The cell subset or site label, as the study defines it: CD45RA+CCR7+. Receptor source: a young man in good health.

This rearrangement joins TRBV4-3 to TRBJ2-1; 8 bases are shared with TRBD1. Trimming cost V 0 bases and J 5 bases; bases outside gene matches: 6. The germline V gene has CDR1 LGHNA and CDR2 YSLEER. The CDR3 is 16 residues long. DNA for the CDR3: TGCGCCAGCAGCCAAGATGGAGGCAGGGGGCACAATGAGCAGTTCTTC. Translating it yields CASSQDGGRGHNEQFF.

On this clone: At one of its ends the junction is not consistent with the germline gene, which may arise from a read error. This chain uses TRBV5-1 with TRBJ1-2; the match to TRBD1 covers 7 bases. Looked up from germline, CDR1 is SGHRS and CDR2 is YFSETQ. CDR3 length equals 14 residues. In DNA form, the CDR3 reads TGCGCCAGCAGCTTGGAGGGGGCATTCTCTGGCCACACCTTC. Its translation: CASSLEGAFSGHTF.

V is TRBV5-6 and J is TRBJ2-7; TRBD2 is a possible D gene (6 bases). V was clipped by 2 bases and J by 6 bases, with 15 bases between them. The V gene's germline CDR1 is SGHDT and CDR2 YYEEEE. CDR3 size: 14 residues. CDR3 in DNA: TGTGCCAGCAGCTTCGGGAGTTGGTCGGCCGAGCAGTACTTC. Protein product: CASSFGSWSAEQYF.

On this clone itself: The sample has other DNA sequences that encode this CDR3 too. The J gene is TRBJ2-2, the V gene TRBV28; D gene ambiguous. Trimming pared 6 bases from V and 5 bases from J, leaving 7 bases between. The CDR3 is 12 amino acids. Germline CDR1 and CDR2: MDHEN and SYDVKM. CDR3 in amino acids: CASSLGTGELFF. The CDR3 DNA is TGTGCCAGCAGCCTCGGAACCGGGGAGCTGTTTTTT. Full variable domain (outside the CDR3, taken from reference TRBV28 and TRBJ2-2): DVKVTQSSRYLVKRTGEKVFLECVQDMDHENMFWYRQDPGLGLRLIYFSYDVKMKEKGDIPEGYSVSREKKERFSLILESASTNQTSMYLCASSLGTGELFFGEGSRLTVL.

With respect to this clone: This specimen includes other DNA sequences encoding the same CDR3. The chain's CDR3 is CASSEAGVYNEQFF. The CDR3, as DNA: TGTGCCAGCAGTGAGGCGGGAGTCTACAATGAGCAGTTCTTC. The chain joins TRBV6-1 to TRBJ2-1, with TRBD2 matching over 7 bases. The germline V gene has CDR1 MNHNS and CDR2 SASEGT. V trimming: 3 bases; J trimming: 3 bases; junction bases outside the gene matches: 2. The CDR3 sequence is 14 residues long.

The V gene is TRBV4-1, the J gene TRBJ2-3; 16 nucleotides agree with TRBD2. This CDR3 contains 19 residues. Germline V gene sequence: CDR1 MGHRA, CDR2 YSYEKL. Unmatched junction bases numbered 11, after V lost 6 bases and J lost 2 bases. CDR3 bases: TGCGCCAGCAGACAAACCGGGACTAGCGGGAGGGCTCCCACAGATACGCAGTATTTT. This translates into CASRQTGTSGRAPTDTQYF.

The V and J genes are TRBV27 and TRBJ2-5; a possible D gene is TRBD1 (7 bases). V lost 2 bases and J lost 9, with 16 bases in between. The CDR3 covers 14 residues. Looked up from germline, CDR1 is MNHEY and CDR2 is SMNVEV (reference sequence). CDR3 sequence (DNA): TGTGCCAGCAGTTTAGGAGGGGGCGACGATCCCCAGTACTTC. It translates to CASSLGGGDDPQYF.

As for this clone: This sample also contains other DNA sequences that code for the same CDR3. This rearrangement joins TRBV9 to TRBJ2-3, with D unclear. The V gene's germline CDR1 is SGDLS and CDR2 YYNGEE. V was shortened by 0 bases and J by 4 bases, with 6 bases between the two germline ends. The length of the CDR3 is 13 residues. CDR3 residues: CASSVAGADTQYF. For the CDR3, the DNA is TGTGCCAGCAGCGTAGCTGGGGCAGATACGCAGTATTTT.

With regard to this clone: This sample includes further DNA sequences coding for the same CDR3. The rearrangement links TRBV7-2 to TRBJ2-3, with D uncertain. Trimming removed 1 base at V and 2 bases at J, with 7 bases between. The CDR3 has 14 residues. Germline values: CDR1 SGHTA, CDR2 FQGNSA. The DNA of the CDR3 is TGTGCCAGCAGCTTAGAAGCAGCCACAGATACGCAGTATTTT. This codes for CASSLEAATDTQYF. The whole variable domain, remainder taken from reference TRBV7-2 and TRBJ2-3, is GAGVSQSPSNKVTEKGKDVELRCDPISGHTALYWYRQSLGQGLEFLIYFQGNSAPDKSGLPSDRFSAERTGGSVSTLTIQRTQQEDSAVYLCASSLEAATDTQYFGPGTRLTVL.

In this sample, this clone turned up once. The V gene is TRBV6-5, the J gene TRBJ1-5; TRBD1 might be the D (6 bases). V was shortened by 4 bases and J by 4 bases, with 11 bases between the two germline ends. The CDR3 runs to 14 residues. The germline V gene encodes CDR1 MNHEY and CDR2 SVGAGI. The CDR3 is CASSLGGWNQPQHF. The DNA for the CDR3 is TGTGCCAGCAGTTTAGGGGGTTGGAATCAGCCCCAGCATTTT.

The V call is TRBV9, the J call TRBJ2-1; possible D gene TRBD2, 6 bases. Germline assignment: CDR1 SGDLS and CDR2 YYNGEE. V was cut by 4 bases and J by 2 bases, with 10 bases left in between. CDR3 size: 14 residues. The CDR3 region is CASSPGLPYNEQFF. The CDR3 DNA follows: TGTGCCAGCAGCCCGGGACTCCCCTACAATGAGCAGTTCTTC.

This clone showed up just once. V gene TRBV7-8 combines with J gene TRBJ2-5; TRBD1 matches 7 bases. The germline CDR1 and CDR2 sequences are SGHVS and FQNEAQ. Trimming took 2 bases from V and 0 from J; bases not matched to a gene: 12. The CDR3 sequence is 18 residues long. For the CDR3, the DNA is TGTGCCAGCAGCTTACCACAGACAGGGAAGGTCGACCAAGAGACCCAGTACTTC. This sequence encodes CASSLPQTGKVDQETQYF. Using reference TRBV7-8 and TRBJ2-5 for the parts outside the CDR3, the full variable domain is GAGVSQSPRYKVAKRGQDVALRCDPISGHVSLFWYQQALGQGPEFLTYFQNEAQLDKSGLPSDRFFAERPEGSVSTLKIQRTQQEDSAVYLCASSLPQTGKVDQETQYFGPGTRLLVL.

This clone was seen once. The chain links TRBV11-2 to TRBJ2-7, with D tentatively TRBD1 or TRBD2 (5 bases each). The CDR3 length is 15 residues. The germline CDR1 and CDR2 sequences are SGHAT and FQNNGV. Trimming took 2 bases from V and 5 from J, leaving 16 bases between them. The CDR3 region is CASSLMFQGPDEQYF. The CDR3 DNA sequence: TGTGCCAGCAGCTTAATGTTCCAGGGACCAGACGAGCAGTACTTC.

This clone has a count of ten or more. As DNA, the CDR3 is TGTGCCAGCAGCTTTTCAATAGCGGATTTGAGCTACGAGCAGTACTTC. Translation gives CASSFSIADLSYEQYF. The chain joins TRBV7-2 to TRBJ2-7, with D possibly TRBD2 on 6 matching bases. Germline V gene lookup returns CDR1 SGHTA and CDR2 FQGNSA. The ends were cut back, 3 bases at V and 3 bases at J, with 18 bases in the middle. There are 16 residues in the CDR3. Complete variable domain (other parts from reference TRBV7-2 and TRBJ2-7): GAGVSQSPSNKVTEKGKDVELRCDPISGHTALYWYRQSLGQGLEFLIYFQGNSAPDKSGLPSDRFSAERTGGSVSTLTIQRTQQEDSAVYLCASSFSIADLSYEQYFGPGTRLTVT.

V and J are TRBV7-8 and TRBJ2-3, with D possibly matching TRBD1 (6 bases). Germline values: CDR1 SGHVS, CDR2 FQNEAQ. The CDR3 spans 20 residues. V was cut by 1 base and J by 4 bases, with 27 bases left in between. The CDR3 nucleotides are TGTGCCAGCAGCTTAGTACTTGCACCGGGACACCCCGCGGGTTCAGATACGCAGTATTTT. It yields the protein CASSLVLAPGHPAGSDTQYF. The full variable domain, its missing parts supplied by reference TRBV7-8 and TRBJ2-3, is GAGVSQSPRYKVAKRGQDVALRCDPISGHVSLFWYQQALGQGPEFLTYFQNEAQLDKSGLPSDRFFAERPEGSVSTLKIQRTQQEDSAVYLCASSLVLAPGHPAGSDTQYFGPGTRLTVL.

This clone was recorded only once. V usage is TRBV28 and J usage is TRBJ2-1, with 7 nucleotides matching TRBD1. The CDR3 sequence is 20 residues long. The germline gives CDR1 MDHEN, CDR2 SYDVKM. V shed 2 bases, J shed 15 bases, and the junction held 31 bases outside the gene matches. The CDR3 loop reads CASSLPKGQPQTTFTHTVFF. The CDR3 bases are TGTGCCAGCAGTTTACCCAAGGGACAGCCACAGACTACCTTCACCCACACAGTGTTCTTC. The full variable domain, its missing parts supplied by reference TRBV28 and TRBJ2-1, is DVKVTQSSRYLVKRTGEKVFLECVQDMDHENMFWYRQDPGLGLRLIYFSYDVKMKEKGDIPEGYSVSREKKERFSLILESASTNQTSMYLCASSLPKGQPQTTFTHTVFFGPGTRLTVL.

V usage is TRBV6-6 and J usage is TRBJ2-5; D is perhaps TRBD2 (6 bases). Germline assignment: CDR1 MNHNY and CDR2 SVGAGI (reference sequence). The V end was cut by 2 bases, the J end by 5 bases, with 15 bases between. This CDR3 is built from 15 residues. The CDR3 DNA sequence: TGTGCCAGCAGTTACGATACGGGGGTAGGGGAGACCCAGTACTTC. Its protein product is CASSYDTGVGETQYF.

The V call is TRBV27, the J call TRBJ2-1; TRBD2 matches 11 bases. Germline V CDR1 and CDR2: MNHEY, SMNVEV (reference sequence). The CDR3 is 15 amino acids. The V and J ends lost 4 bases and 5 bases, in that order; junction bases with no gene match: 4. This CDR3 reads CASSSVAGGHNEQFF. DNA of the CDR3: TGTGCCAGCAGTTCGGTAGCGGGGGGGCACAATGAGCAGTTCTTC.

V gene TRBV10-3 combines with J gene TRBJ2-7, with TRBD2 matching over 14 bases. The CDR3 runs 16 residues. With V trimmed by 5 bases and J by 0 bases, 3 bases remained unmatched. CDR1 is ENHRY and CDR2 is SYGVKD in the germline V gene. The CDR3 nucleotides read TGTGCCATCAGTAGGACTAGCGGGAGGAGCTCCTACGAGCAGTACTTC. Amino acids: CAISRTSGRSSYEQYF.

This clone has just one count. Different DNA sequences within this sample yield the same CDR3. The chain employs TRBV9 and TRBJ2-7; 7 bases are shared with TRBD2. In germline, CDR1 is SGDLS, CDR2 YYNGEE. J was trimmed by 2 bases and V by 2 bases; bases with no gene match: 4. This CDR3 has 14 residues. In nucleotides, the CDR3 is TGTGCCAGCAGCGTCGGCGGGAGCCCCTACGAGCAGTACTTC. Amino acids: CASSVGGSPYEQYF.

J is TRBJ2-2 and V is TRBV5-6, with 7 bases aligning to TRBD2. Trimming at V came to 0 bases and at J to 0 bases, leaving 2 bases not matched to a gene. The CDR3 runs to 16 residues. The V gene's germline CDR1 is SGHDT and CDR2 YYEEEE. The CDR3 protein is CASSLGGGPNTGELFF. Written as DNA, the CDR3 is TGTGCCAGCAGCTTGGGCGGGGGACCGAACACCGGGGAGCTGTTTTTT.

The CDR3 region has the DNA TGTGCCAGCAGCTTTTCAGCGACCTACGAGCAGTACTTC. It is translated as CASSFSATYEQYF. The V call is TRBV7-9, the J call TRBJ2-7; D not resolved. The CDR3 contains 13 residues. Trimming took 3 bases from V and 2 from J, leaving 8 bases between them. The V gene's germline CDR1 is SEHNR and CDR2 FQNEAQ (reference sequence).

The chain recombines TRBV7-9 with TRBJ2-1; D unclear. CDR1 SEHNR and CDR2 FQNEAQ come from the germline V gene (reference sequence). V was cut by 4 bases and J by 5 bases, with 15 bases left in between. There are 15 residues in the CDR3. The CDR3 coding sequence is TGTGCCAGCAGCTCCTCCGTCGGAATCCACAATGAGCAGTTCTTC. It is translated as CASSSSVGIHNEQFF.

CDR3 loop: CASSSQLAGLGYEQYF. CDR3 DNA sequence: TGTGCCAGCAGCTCTCAACTAGCGGGCTTGGGCTACGAGCAGTACTTC. The chain recombines TRBV7-9 with TRBJ2-7, with 9 positions matching TRBD2. Germline values: CDR1 SEHNR, CDR2 FQNEAQ (reference sequence). This CDR3 comprises 16 residues. V dropped 4 bases and J dropped 3; count of bases not matched to a gene: 10.

The chain uses TRBV29-1 and TRBJ2-7, with D tentatively TRBD1 (6 bases). The germline V and J ends were trimmed by 6 bases and 3 bases, with 12 bases remaining between them. Per the germline V gene, CDR1 is SQVTM and CDR2 is ANQGSEA. The length of the CDR3 is 12 residues. DNA of the CDR3: TGCAGCGTCCAGGGGTCCGACTACGAGCAGTACTTC. This gives the protein CSVQGSDYEQYF.